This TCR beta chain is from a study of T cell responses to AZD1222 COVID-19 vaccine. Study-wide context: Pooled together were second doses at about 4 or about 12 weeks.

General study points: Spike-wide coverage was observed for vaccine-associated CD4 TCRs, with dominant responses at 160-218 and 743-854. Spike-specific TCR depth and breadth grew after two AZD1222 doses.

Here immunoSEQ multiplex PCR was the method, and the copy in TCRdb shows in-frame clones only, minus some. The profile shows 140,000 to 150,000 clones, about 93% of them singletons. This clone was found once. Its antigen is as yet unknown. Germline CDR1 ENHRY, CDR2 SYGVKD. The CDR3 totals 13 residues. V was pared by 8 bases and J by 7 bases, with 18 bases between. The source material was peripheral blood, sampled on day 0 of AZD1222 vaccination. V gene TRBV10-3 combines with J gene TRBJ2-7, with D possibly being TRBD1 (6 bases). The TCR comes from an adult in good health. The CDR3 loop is CAIRQVSPGEQYF. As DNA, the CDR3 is TGTGCCATCCGACAGGTGTCCCCGGGAGAGCAGTACTTC.